These 5 T cell receptor beta chains were sequenced from one sample in a study of blood T cell repertoires in COVID-19. Assay: immunoSEQ multiplex PCR; the TCRdb copy retains only in-frame clones and omits some. The data hold around 200,000 clones, with about 83% observed a single time. The sample consisted of peripheral blood. The receptors here all came from a woman under 40 with COVID-19, enrolled during active disease.

This clone appeared a few times. V usage is TRBV30 and J usage is TRBJ1-2; possibly TRBD1 for D (5 bases). This CDR3 spans 15 amino acids. Germline-derived CDR1 and CDR2 are GTSNPN and SVGIG (reference sequence). V was clipped by 1 base and J by 7 bases, with 19 bases between them. The CDR3 DNA sequence: TGTGCCTGGAGTGCGGGGGAAGGGAAGTCGGGTGGCTACACCTTC. Residues: CAWSAGEGKSGGYTF.

V is TRBV5-1 and J is TRBJ2-5; 9 nucleotides agree with TRBD2. The CDR3 has 14 amino acids. V lost 1 base, J lost 3 bases, and 1 base stayed unmatched. CDR1 is SGHRS and CDR2 is YFSETQ in the germline V gene. The CDR3 loop is CASSLLAGEETQYF. The CDR3 DNA follows: TGCGCCAGCAGCTTGTTAGCGGGAGAAGAGACCCAGTACTTC.

Concerning this clone itself: At the DNA level, this CDR3 is encoded by other sequences in the same sample as well. The chain uses TRBV27 and TRBJ1-6; TRBD1 is a possible D gene (6 bases). V lost 2 bases and J 3 bases, leaving 8 bases between the germline ends. Germline V lookup: CDR1 MNHEY, CDR2 SMNVEV (reference sequence). This CDR3 contains 15 residues. CDR3 sequence reads: CASSLGRGYNSPLHF. CDR3 coding DNA: TGTGCCAGCAGTTTAGGCAGGGGCTATAATTCACCCCTCCACTTT.

V and J are TRBV2 and TRBJ2-7; the D gene is possibly TRBD2 (8 bases). Germline loops: CDR1 SNHLY, CDR2 FYNNEI. This CDR3 comprises 17 residues. Trimming took 4 bases from V and 7 from J, leaving 26 bases between them. CDR3 in DNA: TGTGCCAGCAGTGTTGTGGGACAGCAAAGGACGGGGGGGGAGCAGTACTTC. Its protein is CASSVVGQQRTGGEQYF.

The V call is TRBV4-1, the J call TRBJ2-1, with 14 bases aligning to TRBD2. Germline trimming cut 5 bases from V and 6 bases from J; bases unmatched to any gene: 6. The CDR3 is made up of 16 amino acids. The V gene's germline CDR1 is MGHRA and CDR2 YSYEKL. CDR3 DNA: TGCGCCAGCAGCGGGACTAGCGGGAGATATGGCAATGAGCAGTTCTTC. Amino acids: CASSGTSGRYGNEQFF.